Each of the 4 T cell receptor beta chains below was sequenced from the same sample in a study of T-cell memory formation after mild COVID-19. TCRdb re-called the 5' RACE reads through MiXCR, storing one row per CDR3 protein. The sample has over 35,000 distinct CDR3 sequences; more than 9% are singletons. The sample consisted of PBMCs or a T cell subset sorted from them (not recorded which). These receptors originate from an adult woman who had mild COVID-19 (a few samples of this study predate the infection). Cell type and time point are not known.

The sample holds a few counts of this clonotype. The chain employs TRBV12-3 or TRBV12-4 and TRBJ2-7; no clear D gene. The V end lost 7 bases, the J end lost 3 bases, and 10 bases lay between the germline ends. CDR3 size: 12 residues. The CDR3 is CASTKSDYEQYF. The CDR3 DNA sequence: TGTGCCAGCACGAAATCCGACTACGAGCAGTACTTC.

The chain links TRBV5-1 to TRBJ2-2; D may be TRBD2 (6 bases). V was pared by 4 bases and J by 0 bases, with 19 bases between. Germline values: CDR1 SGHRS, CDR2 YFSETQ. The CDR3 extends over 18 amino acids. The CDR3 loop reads CASSLDWTGRPNTGELFF. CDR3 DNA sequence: TGCGCCAGCAGCCTAGACTGGACCGGGAGACCGAACACCGGGGAGCTGTTTTTT.

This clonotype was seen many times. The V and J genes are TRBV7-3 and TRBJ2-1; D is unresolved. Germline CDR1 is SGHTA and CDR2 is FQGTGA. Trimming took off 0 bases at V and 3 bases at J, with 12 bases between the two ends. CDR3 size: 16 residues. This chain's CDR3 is CASSLTSSTYYNEQFF. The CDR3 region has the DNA TGTGCCAGCAGCTTAACTAGCTCTACCTACTACAATGAGCAGTTCTTC.

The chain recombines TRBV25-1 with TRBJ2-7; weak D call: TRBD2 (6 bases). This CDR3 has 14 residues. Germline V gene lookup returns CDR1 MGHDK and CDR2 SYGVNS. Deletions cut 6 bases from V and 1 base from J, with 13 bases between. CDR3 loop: CASSVRGSSYEQYF. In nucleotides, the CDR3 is TGTGCCAGCAGCGTACGGGGGTCTTCCTACGAGCAGTACTTC.